This TCR beta chain was sequenced in a study of blood T cells in healthy people across ages. On the study more broadly: Per two T cells, about one barcoded beta molecule was captured through template switching.

It was with a sample-barcoded 5' primer and a J-beta primer mix that a second PCR of about 6 to 12 cycles was run. Each cDNA molecule was tagged by a template-switch adaptor that had 12 random nucleotides. TCRdb reprocessed the 5' RACE reads with MiXCR, giving one entry per CDR3 protein. The sample includes approximately 1.5 million distinct CDR3 sequences, around 36% seen only once; the top ten take around 10%. No fewer than 5.5 micrograms of total RNA were isolated from every sample. Study observations and caveats: It was the long-lived donors that had more naive CD4+ cells and higher diversity than aged donors.

This clonotype was observed a handful of times. Its antigen remains unidentified. V was pared by 6 bases and J by 4 bases, with 19 bases between. The CDR3 has 16 amino acids. The chain carries TRBV12-3 or TRBV12-4 and TRBJ2-1; weak D call: TRBD2 (6 bases). Sequencing was performed on blood. The TCR comes from a woman in her twenties or thirties in good health. CDR3 in DNA: TGTGCCAGCAGCTACCGCGGGACCCGATATTACAATGAGCAGTTCTTC. Translated, it gives CASSYRGTRYYNEQFF.